One sample yielded the 27 T cell receptor beta chains listed below, sequenced in a study of T cells in Graves' hyperthyroidism and ophthalmopathy. RNA transcripts served as the template for amplifying TCR beta CDR3 regions. Primed by the HTBI set, a first-round RT-PCR was run on the TCR CDR3. TCRdb recomputed calls from the multiplex PCR reads with MiXCR, one row per CDR3 protein. The sample has about 540,000 distinct CDR3 sequences, approximately 44% seen once. The sequenced sample consisted of peripheral blood or thyroid tissue (not recorded which). The receptors shown here come from a woman younger than 35 with Graves' hyperthyroidism.

This clonotype has just a few counts. The chain is built from TRBV7-6 and TRBJ1-6; no firm D call. From germline, CDR1 is SGHVS and CDR2 FNYEAQ. The CDR3 totals 18 residues. Trimming shortened V by 5 bases and J by 10 bases, and 27 bases separated the two germline ends. CDR3 sequence: CASSQVAHTRAGGSPLHF. The CDR3 DNA reads TGTGCCAGCAGCCAAGTAGCCCACACAAGGGCTGGAGGATCACCCCTCCACTTT. Together with reference TRBV7-6 and TRBJ1-6, the CDR3 gives the full variable domain: GAGVSQSPRYKVTKRGQDVALRCDPISGHVSLYWYRQALGQGPEFLTYFNYEAQQDKSGLPNDRFSAERPEGSISTLTIQRTEQRDSAMYRCASSQVAHTRAGGSPLHFGNGTRLTVT.

V gene TRBV2 combines with J gene TRBJ2-7; D unclear. V was cut by 8 bases and J by 3 bases, with 17 bases left in between. CDR3 size: 14 residues. Germline V gene sequence: CDR1 SNHLY, CDR2 FYNNEI. In DNA form, the CDR3 reads TGTGCCAGCTCACCACCCTCAGGTAACTACGAGCAGTACTTC. Translating it yields CASSPPSGNYEQYF. Using reference TRBV2 and TRBJ2-7 for the parts outside the CDR3, the full variable domain is EPEVTQTPSHQVTQMGQEVILRCVPISNHLYFYWYRQILGQKVEFLVSFYNNEISEKSEIFDDQFSVERPDGSNFTLKIRSTKLEDSAMYFCASSPPSGNYEQYFGPGTRLTVT.

A remark on this clonotype: The junction does not match germline at one end; this may be a read error. The chain uses TRBV10-3 and TRBJ2-2; D is tentatively TRBD1 or TRBD2 (5 bases each). In germline, CDR1 is ENHRY, CDR2 SYGVKD. This CDR3 region has 15 residues. The CDR3 DNA follows: TGTGCCAGCAGTCGGGACGAAATGAGAACCGGGGAGCTGTTTTTT. It translates to CASSRDEMRTGELFF.

The sample holds a few counts of this clonotype. With a much larger clone just one base away, this may be a read error. The rearrangement joins TRBV29-1 to TRBJ2-7, with D possibly being TRBD2 (6 bases). This CDR3 region has 11 residues. Germline V gene lookup returns CDR1 SQVTM and CDR2 ANQGSEA. V was trimmed by 4 bases and J by 3 bases, leaving 7 bases between them. CDR3 sequence reads: CSVGGDYEQYF. The CDR3 DNA sequence: TGCAGCGTTGGGGGGGACTACGAGCAGTACTTC.

This clonotype occurred a few times. This chain uses TRBV19 with TRBJ2-7; 8 nucleotides line up with TRBD2. This CDR3 region has 15 residues. Losses at the gene ends were 1 base for V and 2 bases for J; bases not matched to a gene: 4. Germline CDR1 reads LNHDA; CDR2 reads SQIVND (reference sequence). CDR3 DNA: TGTGCCAGTAGTATAGGTACTAGCGGAGCCTACGAGCAGTACTTC. Protein product: CASSIGTSGAYEQYF.

The chain couples TRBV2 to TRBJ1-5; maybe TRBD1 (5 bases). Per germline, CDR1 SNHLY and CDR2 FYNNEI. Trimming removed 4 bases from V and 1 base from J, with 14 bases in between. This CDR3 spans 16 amino acids. Here the CDR3 reads CASSARDQGSNQPQHF. In nucleotides, the CDR3 is TGTGCCAGCAGTGCTAGAGATCAGGGAAGCAATCAGCCCCAGCATTTT.

The table lists this clonotype with a few counts. CDR3 nucleotide sequence: TGTGCCAGCAGCGTAGGCACAGCGAACACCGGGGAGCTGTTTTTT. It translates to CASSVGTANTGELFF. This chain joins TRBV9 and TRBJ2-2; D is uncertain. The CDR3 sequence is 15 residues long. The germline V and J ends were trimmed by 0 bases and 0 bases, with 6 bases remaining between them. Germline V gene sequence: CDR1 SGDLS, CDR2 YYNGEE.

V usage is TRBV2 and J usage is TRBJ2-5, with TRBD1 as a possible D gene (5 bases). The V gene lost 10 bases and the J gene lost 0 bases, with 9 bases spanning the gap. The germline gives CDR1 SNHLY, CDR2 FYNNEI. The CDR3 consists of 12 residues. The CDR3 loop reads CAIDSDQETQYF. Written as DNA, the CDR3 is TGTGCCATCGACAGCGACCAAGAGACCCAGTACTTC.

This clonotype was picked up a small number of times. J is TRBJ2-7 and V is TRBV7-2, with D maybe TRBD2 (7 bases). The CDR3 has 14 residues. Germline V lookup: CDR1 SGHTA, CDR2 FQGNSA. V dropped 5 bases and J dropped 7 bases, with 18 bases sitting between them. The CDR3 sequence is CASSTLGGAWEQYF. In DNA, the CDR3 is TGTGCCAGCAGCACTCTGGGGGGGGCTTGGGAGCAGTACTTC.

A remark on this clonotype: Germline is not matched at one junction end, which may reflect a read error. The rearrangement links TRBV2 to TRBJ1-2; D might be TRBD1 (5 bases). The CDR3 has 13 amino acids. The V gene's germline CDR1 is SNHLY and CDR2 FYNNEI. The CDR3 loop reads CAGRAPLNYGYTF. CDR3 bases: TGTGCCGGCAGGGCCCCTCTTAACTATGGCTACACCTTC.

This clonotype was recorded at least ten times. V usage is TRBV2 and J usage is TRBJ1-4; unclear D gene. This CDR3 comprises 13 residues. V dropped 7 bases and J dropped 7 bases, with 13 bases sitting between them. In germline, CDR1 is SNHLY, CDR2 FYNNEI. Here the CDR3 reads CASTLGRAEKLFF. The CDR3 region has the DNA TGTGCCAGCACTCTTGGTAGGGCTGAAAAACTGTTTTTT.

This clonotype showed up just a few times. The rearrangement links TRBV25-1 to TRBJ2-7, with a weak D call TRBD2 (5 bases). This CDR3 is 14 amino acids long. Trimming removed 0 bases at V and 4 bases at J, with 10 bases between. Germline CDR1 and CDR2: MGHDK and SYGVNS. CDR3 loop: CASSEYMRGYEQYF. The CDR3, as DNA: TGTGCCAGCAGTGAATATATGCGAGGGTACGAGCAGTACTTC.

This clonotype was picked up many times. This chain joins TRBV7-2 and TRBJ1-2, with a weak D call TRBD1 (5 bases). Germline V CDR1 and CDR2: SGHTA, FQGNSA. This CDR3 comprises 15 residues. V gave up 4 bases and J gave up 8 bases, with 20 bases separating them. In nucleotides, the CDR3 is TGTGCCAGCAGCTCACCGGGACGGAGGTCGGAGGGCTACACCTTC. Encoded protein: CASSSPGRRSEGYTF.

V gene TRBV20-1 combines with J gene TRBJ1-1; D is ambiguous. The CDR3 is made up of 13 amino acids. Trimming cost V 3 bases and J 4 bases, with 12 bases left between them. Germline-derived CDR1 and CDR2 are DFQATT and SNEGSKA (reference sequence). The CDR3 DNA reads as TGCAGTGCTAGCGCTTCGTCTGGCACTGAAGCTTTCTTT. It translates to CSASASSGTEAFF.

This chain joins TRBV7-9 and TRBJ1-3, with 8 bases that match TRBD1. This CDR3 has 16 residues. Germline V gives CDR1 SEHNR, CDR2 FQNEAQ (reference sequence). The V segment lost 5 bases and the J segment 0 bases; nucleotides outside the gene matches: 6. In DNA form, the CDR3 reads TGTGCCAGCAGCGGAGAGGACAGGGCCTCTGGAAACACCATATATTTT. It codes for CASSGEDRASGNTIYF.

V usage is TRBV12-3 or TRBV12-4 and J usage is TRBJ2-2; 7 nucleotides match TRBD2. The CDR3 has 13 amino acids. V dropped 8 bases and J dropped 7; count of bases not matched to a gene: 7. The CDR3 nucleotides read TGTGCCAGCGACGGGAGGAGGGGCGGGGAGCTGTTTTTT. Protein: CASDGRRGGELFF.

This chain uses TRBV25-1 with TRBJ1-2; possibly TRBD1 for D (6 bases). CDR3 length: 16 amino acids. V was pared by 7 bases and J by 2 bases, with 20 bases between. From germline, CDR1 is MGHDK and CDR2 SYGVNS. The CDR3 loop is CASNYRVSGVNYGYTF. CDR3 in DNA: TGTGCCAGCAATTACAGGGTCAGCGGCGTAAACTATGGCTACACCTTC.

The chain couples TRBV14 to TRBJ2-7; D is perhaps TRBD1 (5 bases). The CDR3 spans 14 residues. Germline values: CDR1 SGHDN, CDR2 FVKESK. V lost 4 bases and J 2 bases, leaving 12 bases between the germline ends. The CDR3: CASSPSLGAYEQYF. Here the CDR3 DNA reads TGTGCCAGCAGCCCGTCCCTAGGGGCCTACGAGCAGTACTTC.

This clonotype was seen once. The rearrangement links TRBV29-1 to TRBJ1-2; D possibly corresponds to TRBD1 (6 bases). Trimming cost V 4 bases and J 9 bases, with 21 bases left between them. There are 14 residues in the CDR3. Germline lookup yields CDR1 SQVTM and CDR2 ANQGSEA. The CDR3, as DNA: TGCAGCGTTGTTGCACGAGACAGGCGAACTAGCTACACCTTC. Amino acids: CSVVARDRRTSYTF.

The chain links TRBV10-3 to TRBJ2-7; the D gene is possibly TRBD2 (6 bases). CDR1 is ENHRY, CDR2 SYGVKD, per germline. Trimming cost V 10 bases and J 6 bases, with 19 bases left between them. The CDR3 has 13 residues. CDR3 bases: TGTGCCAGCAGCGGGTATGGGGTTAGCGAGCAGTACTTC. This translates into CASSGYGVSEQYF.

This rearrangement joins TRBV7-9 to TRBJ1-2; D gene unclear. Germline-derived CDR1 and CDR2 are SEHNR and FQNEAQ (reference sequence). This CDR3 has 16 residues. V shed 5 bases and J shed 4 bases, with 20 bases lying between them. The CDR3 loop is CASSQDWAGETYGYTF. The CDR3 region has the DNA TGTGCCAGCAGCCAAGATTGGGCAGGAGAAACCTATGGCTACACCTTC.

A remark on this clonotype: A much more abundant neighbour one base away suggests this may be a read error. The J gene is TRBJ1-5, the V gene TRBV7-9; 8 nucleotides line up with TRBD1. Germline-derived CDR1 and CDR2 are SEHNR and FQNEAQ (reference sequence). This CDR3 is 16 amino acids long. The CDR3 DNA sequence: TGTGCCCGCAGCTTATGGTCAGGGGGCGGCAATCAGCCCCAGCATTTT. This translates into CARSLWSGGGNQPQHF.

This clonotype turned up a few times. This rearrangement joins TRBV2 to TRBJ1-2, with D unclear. The CDR3 extends over 13 amino acids. V gave up 5 bases and J gave up 3 bases, with 10 bases separating them. Germline CDR1 reads SNHLY; CDR2 reads FYNNEI. CDR3 nucleotide sequence: TGTGCCAGCAGTTACTCAACGGACTATGGCTACACCTTC. Translated, it gives CASSYSTDYGYTF.

This chain joins TRBV25-1 and TRBJ2-5; 8 bases align to TRBD1. The CDR3 sequence is 16 residues long. Looked up from germline, CDR1 is MGHDK and CDR2 is SYGVNS. V was pared by 4 bases and J by 2 bases, with 9 bases of the junction left unmatched. The CDR3 protein is CASSAAWDRQQETQYF. DNA for the CDR3: TGTGCCAGCAGTGCCGCATGGGACAGGCAGCAAGAGACCCAGTACTTC.

This rearrangement joins TRBV10-3 to TRBJ1-3, with D tentatively TRBD1 (6 bases). The CDR3 consists of 12 residues. CDR1 and CDR2 (germline): ENHRY, SYGVKD. V lost 10 bases and J lost 4, with 11 bases in between. The CDR3 is CASNDRGNTIYF. In nucleotides, the CDR3 is TGTGCCAGCAATGACAGGGGAAACACCATATATTTT.

The chain links TRBV7-6 to TRBJ2-7; D is undetermined. The germline V gene encodes CDR1 SGHVS and CDR2 FNYEAQ. Trimming shortened V by 5 bases and J by 3 bases, and 17 bases separated the two germline ends. The CDR3 spans 15 residues. In DNA, the CDR3 is TGTGCCAGCAGCCCCTATGGTGTCCCTCGCTACGAGCAGTACTTC. It yields the protein CASSPYGVPRYEQYF.

Here the CDR3 DNA reads TGTGCCAGCAGCCTCTCCCGGGCAGTCAGACGGGTGAACACTGAAGCTTTCTTT. It encodes CASSLSRAVRRVNTEAFF. The V gene is TRBV7-8, the J gene TRBJ1-1; D unclear. This CDR3 region has 18 residues. V lost 5 bases and J lost 0, with 22 bases in between. Germline V gene sequence: CDR1 SGHVS, CDR2 FQNEAQ.